This TCR beta chain was recovered during a study of blood T cell repertoires in COVID-19. CDR3 length: 15 residues. The germline V gene encodes CDR1 KGHDR and CDR2 SFDVKD. Trimming left V 2 bases short and J 0 bases short, with 8 bases between. Clones were read by immunoSEQ multiplex PCR, and TCRdb kept only the in-frame ones, dropping some. The sample consists of tens of thousands of clones, about nine tenths of them appearing once. This receptor was obtained from a man aged 55 to 70 with active or convalescent COVID-19. The rearrangement uses TRBV24-1 and TRBJ2-3; D is possibly TRBD1 (6 bases). Sample: peripheral blood. The CDR3 region has the DNA TGTGCCACCAGTGATTCCGGACAGAGCACAGATACGCAGTATTTT. Amino acid sequence: CATSDSGQSTDTQYF.